This is a list of T cell receptor beta chains from one sample in a study of T and B cells in COVID-19 patients. TCRdb re-called the multiplex PCR reads through MiXCR, storing one row per CDR3 protein. The sample holds some 8,000 distinct CDR3 sequences; about 25% are singletons and the top ten take 5% to 7%. The sample taken for sequencing was blood. The receptors were gathered from a human donor who had recovered from COVID-19. Each CDR3 is given with its conserved first and last residue. The D gene is left open where the match is weak. For some rows the clone size is stated as once, few or many, or as a class when expanded; others skip it.

.,TRBJ2-7,TRBD2,TRBV5-5,15,CASSLADGGAYEQYF,TGTGCCAGCAGCTTGGCCGACGGGGGGGCCTACGAGCAGTACTTC
many,TRBJ1-2,.,TRBV18,15,CASSPRPASDYGYTF,TGTGCCAGCTCACCACGACCGGCGTCGGACTATGGCTACACCTTC
many,TRBJ1-2,.,TRBV5-5,13,CASSLGGPYGYTF,TGTGCCAGCAGCTTGGGGGGTCCCTATGGCTACACCTTC
many,TRBJ2-7,.,TRBV6-1,14,CASSEGQKMSEQYF,TGTGCCAGCAGTGAAGGACAGAAGATGAGCGAGCAGTACTTC
medium-sized,TRBJ2-2,.,TRBV13,12,CASSLYPGELFF,TGTGCCAGCAGCTTATACCCCGGGGAGCTGTTTTTT
.,TRBJ2-3,.,TRBV11-2,12,CASSDSTDTQYF,TGTGCCAGCTCGGACAGTACAGATACGCAGTATTTT
medium-sized,TRBJ2-7,.,TRBV13,14,CASSPGRDRYEQYF,TGTGCCAGCAGCCCAGGGCGGGATAGGTACGAGCAGTACTTC
many,TRBJ1-1,.,TRBV6-5,13,CASSYSGPTEAFF,TGTGCCAGCAGTTACTCGGGTCCCACTGAAGCTTTCTTT
.,TRBJ1-2,.,TRBV20-1,13,CSAFEAPSSGYTF,TGCAGTGCCTTTGAGGCCCCGTCGTCAGGCTACACCTTC
few,TRBJ2-7,TRBD2,TRBV20-1,16,CSARDQTSGYTYEQYF,TGCAGTGCTAGAGATCAGACTAGCGGGTACACCTACGAGCAGTACTTC
medium-sized,TRBJ1-5,.,TRBV18,15,CASSPGVENNQPQHF,TGTGCCAGCTCACCCGGGGTAGAGAATAATCAGCCCCAGCATTTT
medium-sized,TRBJ2-2,TRBD1,TRBV6-1,15,CASSAGTGGFLELFF,TGTGCCAGCAGTGCGGGGACAGGGGGCTTCCTGGAGCTGTTTTTT
.,TRBJ2-1,.,TRBV6-4,14,CASSDANTLNEQFF,TGTGCCAGCAGTGACGCTAATACTCTTAATGAGCAGTTCTTC
few,TRBJ1-5,.,TRBV6-2/TRBV6-3,14,CASRVSFGNQPQHF,TGTGCCAGCAGGGTCTCTTTCGGGAATCAGCCCCAGCATTTT
.,TRBJ2-1,.,TRBV10-3,11,CAISNNNEQFF,TGTGCCATCAGTAATAACAATGAGCAGTTCTTC
medium-sized,TRBJ2-1,TRBD2,TRBV19,15,CATQYILAGMDEQFF,TGTGCCACCCAGTATATTCTAGCGGGGATGGATGAGCAGTTCTTC
many,TRBJ1-5,TRBD1,TRBV5-6,16,CASSLSGQGASQPQHF,TGTGCCAGCAGCTTGAGTGGACAGGGGGCGAGTCAGCCCCAGCATTTT
medium-sized,TRBJ2-1,.,TRBV13,14,CASSLAGAFNEQFF,TGTGCCAGCAGCTTAGCTGGCGCTTTCAATGAGCAGTTCTTC
medium-sized,TRBJ2-1,.,TRBV27,14,CASSLLGGDNEQFF,TGTGCCAGCAGTTTATTAGGGGGGGACAATGAGCAGTTCTTC
.,TRBJ1-3,.,TRBV7-9,15,CASSRGLVSGNTIYF,TGTGCCAGCAGCCGCGGACTGGTCTCTGGAAACACCATATATTTT
.,TRBJ1-5,.,TRBV5-4,13,CASSLQGNQPQHF,TGTGCCAGCAGCTTACAGGGTAATCAGCCCCAGCATTTT
medium-sized,TRBJ1-6,.,TRBV6-5,15,CASSTSGLYNSPLHF,TGTGCCAGCAGTACCTCGGGCCTATATAATTCACCCCTCCACTTT
medium-sized,TRBJ2-7,.,TRBV6-5,12,CASSQLQGEQYF,TGTGCCAGCAGCCAGCTTCAGGGCGAGCAGTACTTC
large,TRBJ2-3,.,TRBV29-1,12,CSVEGARGTQYF,TGCAGCGTTGAGGGGGCACGGGGTACGCAGTATTTT
medium-sized,TRBJ1-5,.,TRBV19,14,CASRPQGIAEPQHF,TGTGCCAGTAGACCCCAGGGCATCGCAGAGCCCCAGCATTTT
.,TRBJ2-5,TRBD2,TRBV4-3,16,CANSQAPAGGPETQYF,TGCGCCAACAGCCAAGCCCCAGCGGGAGGGCCTGAGACCCAGTACTTC
many,TRBJ2-7,.,TRBV18,14,CASSSRDKNYEQYF,TGTGCCAGCTCTTCACGGGACAAAAACTACGAGCAGTACTTC
medium-sized,TRBJ2-3,TRBD1,TRBV19,12,CASHTGDGTQYF,TGTGCCAGCCATACAGGGGACGGGACGCAGTATTTT
.,TRBJ2-1,TRBD1,TRBV19,14,CASSDRGEYNEQFF,TGTGCCAGCAGCGACAGGGGCGAATACAATGAGCAGTTCTTC
few,TRBJ2-5,.,TRBV14,18,CASSIDSSWTVLPETQYF,TGTGCCAGCAGCATAGATAGTTCGTGGACTGTCTTGCCAGAGACCCAGTACTTC
medium-sized,TRBJ2-2,.,TRBV27,14,CASSLGRNTGELFF,TGTGCCAGCAGTTTAGGACGGAACACCGGGGAGCTGTTTTTT
many,TRBJ1-1,TRBD1,TRBV6-5,14,CASNLQGVNTEAFF,TGTGCCAGCAACCTACAGGGGGTTAACACTGAAGCTTTCTTT
.,TRBJ2-2,TRBD1,TRBV24-1,17,CATSGSDRGANTGELFF,TGTGCCACCAGTGGCTCGGACAGGGGGGCTAACACCGGGGAGCTGTTTTTT
.,TRBJ2-5,.,TRBV19,15,CASSSSGGAQETQYF,TGTGCCAGTAGTAGCTCTGGGGGGGCCCAAGAGACCCAGTACTTC
few,TRBJ1-4,TRBD1,TRBV4-3,16,CASSPNTGTGDEKLFF,TGCGCCAGCAGCCCCAACACCGGGACAGGGGATGAAAAACTGTTTTTT
few,TRBJ2-7,.,TRBV11-2,13,CASSLGFSYEQYF,TGTGCCAGCAGCTTAGGGTTTTCCTACGAGCAGTACTTC
few,TRBJ2-3,.,TRBV7-9,14,CASRFSVDADTQYF,TGTGCCAGCAGATTTAGTGTGGATGCAGATACGCAGTATTTT
.,TRBJ2-7,TRBD2,TRBV19,13,CASRLAGGQAKYF,TGTGCCAGCCGCTTAGCGGGAGGGCAAGCGAAGTACTTC
medium-sized,TRBJ2-7,TRBD1,TRBV19,16,CASSPAPGQGSYEQYF,TGTGCCAGTAGTCCGGCCCCGGGACAGGGCTCCTACGAGCAGTACTTC
many,TRBJ1-5,.,TRBV19,14,CASSKKKSNQPQHF,TGTGCCAGTAGCAAAAAGAAGAGCAATCAGCCCCAGCATTTT
once,TRBJ1-1,.,TRBV19,17,CASSMPGGGLMNTEAFF,TGTGCCAGTAGTATGCCTGGGGGGGGGTTAATGAACACTGAAGCTTTCTTT
.,TRBJ1-1,.,TRBV11-2,13,CASSGSERAEAFF,TGTGCCAGCAGCGGATCGGAGAGGGCTGAAGCTTTCTTT
few,TRBJ2-1,.,TRBV14,14,CASSQGLGYNEQFF,TGTGCCAGCAGCCAAGGACTAGGATACAATGAGCAGTTCTTC
.,TRBJ2-1,.,TRBV24-1,13,CATSDLIYNEQFF,TGTGCCACCAGTGACTTAATATACAATGAGCAGTTCTTC
.,TRBJ1-4,.,TRBV4-1,16,CASRPGTPQGHEKLFF,TGCGCCAGCAGACCAGGGACACCCCAAGGTCATGAAAAACTGTTTTTT
.,TRBJ2-5,.,TRBV5-1,14,CASSSPPHMETQYF,TGCGCCAGCAGCTCCCCTCCCCATATGGAGACCCAGTACTTC
.,TRBJ1-2,TRBD1,TRBV29-1,17,CSVGGVFSTGTDYGYTF,TGCAGCGTTGGCGGGGTCTTTAGCACTGGGACAGACTATGGCTACACCTTC
.,TRBJ1-2,.,TRBV5-4,15,CASSLAGGGARGYTF,TGTGCCAGCAGCTTGGCTGGTGGGGGCGCGAGAGGCTACACCTTC
.,TRBJ1-4,.,TRBV12-3/TRBV12-4,14,CASSLVGGLSELFF,TGTGCCAGCAGTTTAGTTGGGGGATTGTCGGAACTGTTTTTT
.,TRBJ2-7,.,TRBV5-1,13,CVSSVGPSYEQYF,TGCGTCAGCAGCGTAGGCCCTTCCTACGAGCAGTACTTC
.,TRBJ1-2,.,TRBV20-1,13,CSATRQPVYGYTF,TGCAGTGCTACCCGACAGCCTGTCTATGGCTACACCTTC
many,TRBJ2-7,.,TRBV5-4,14,CASSLVPETYEQYF,TGTGCCAGCAGCTTGGTCCCGGAAACCTACGAGCAGTACTTC
many,TRBJ2-1,.,TRBV12-3/TRBV12-4,15,CASSVTGSSYNEQFF,TGTGCCAGCAGTGTGACGGGGAGCTCCTACAATGAGCAGTTCTTC
medium-sized,TRBJ2-7,.,TRBV15,16,CATSRERDRAGYEQYF,TGTGCCACCAGCAGAGAGAGGGACCGGGCAGGCTACGAGCAGTACTTC
few,TRBJ2-1,.,TRBV5-1,14,CASSLGSDYNEQFF,TGCGCCAGCAGCTTGGGATCGGACTACAATGAGCAGTTCTTC
.,TRBJ2-7,TRBD2,TRBV20-1,14,CSAKTGTSIYEQYF,TGCAGTGCTAAAACCGGGACTAGCATTTACGAGCAGTACTTC
few,TRBJ2-5,TRBD2,TRBV7-2,17,CASSLQLAGGASKTQYF,TGTGCCAGCAGCCTCCAACTAGCGGGAGGGGCCTCAAAGACCCAGTACTTC
medium-sized,TRBJ1-2,.,TRBV19,14,CASSFPWDGYGYTF,TGTGCCAGTAGTTTCCCCTGGGACGGCTATGGCTACACCTTC